A selection of T cell receptor beta chains follows, all from one sample in a study of PD-L1 blockade in urothelial cancer. Some clones are missing from TCRdb's copy, which holds only in-frame ones; the method was immunoSEQ multiplex PCR. The sample lists about 36,000 clones, roughly 84% occurring once. This specimen was PBMCs, taken around atezolizumab (anti-PD-L1) treatment. All receptors derive from a man in his forties with urothelial cancer. Each CDR3 is given with its conserved first and last residue. A D gene is named only where the DNA matches it firmly. Where a row states a size, it is once, few, many or the class of an expanded clone; other rows omit it.

d_call	cdr3_length	v_call	clone_size	j_call	cdr3_aa	cdr3_nt
TRBD1	15	TRBV5-1	medium-sized	TRBJ2-2	CASSILQGAAGELFF	TGCGCCAGCAGCATCTTACAGGGGGCGGCCGGGGAGCTGTTTTTT
-	17	TRBV5-1	-	TRBJ1-1	CASSLFARGVQNTEAFF	TGCGCCAGCAGCTTGTTCGCACGGGGGGTTCAGAACACTGAAGCTTTCTTT
TRBD1	14	TRBV6-5	-	TRBJ2-7	CASARQGSSYEQYF	TGTGCCAGCGCGAGACAGGGGAGCTCCTACGAGCAGTACTTC
TRBD2	15	TRBV5-1	-	TRBJ2-5	CASSLPSGSRETQYF	TGCGCCAGCAGCTTGCCTAGCGGGAGTCGAGAGACCCAGTACTTC
-	15	TRBV30	once	TRBJ2-1	CAWSTGRTSYNEQFF	TGTGCCTGGAGTACGGGTAGGACAAGCTACAATGAGCAGTTCTTC
-	15	TRBV28	-	TRBJ1-5	CASSPLAGANQPQHF	TGTGCCAGCAGTCCTCTAGCAGGGGCCAATCAGCCCCAGCATTTT
TRBD1	14	TRBV6-1	-	TRBJ1-2	CASSPDRGIYGYTF	TGTGCCAGCAGTCCCGACAGGGGGATCTATGGCTACACCTTC
TRBD1	14	TRBV28	-	TRBJ1-3	CASSPPGQQNTIYF	TGTGCCAGCAGTCCCCCGGGACAGCAAAACACCATATATTTT
TRBD2	23	TRBV27	-	TRBJ2-4	CASRMTLRGGGVAGGLAKNIQYF	TGTGCCAGCAGAATGACTCTCAGGGGGGGTGGGGTAGCGGGGGGCCTAGCCAAAAACATTCAGTACTTC
TRBD2	16	TRBV9	-	TRBJ2-5	CASSHSPTSSQETQYF	TGTGCCAGCAGCCATTCCCCGACTAGCAGCCAAGAGACCCAGTACTTC
TRBD2	15	TRBV18	-	TRBJ2-1	CASSPTSGRVVEQFF	TGTGCCAGCTCACCCACTAGCGGGAGGGTTGTGGAGCAGTTCTTC
TRBD1	13	TRBV30	-	TRBJ2-5	CAWSRQGGETQYF	TGTGCCTGGAGTCGACAGGGGGGAGAGACCCAGTACTTC